This entry concerns a single TCR beta chain. Its antigen is unidentified. These data come from a study of cytomegalovirus exposure and HLA in healthy donors. PCR amplification relied on 60 Vbeta primers (plus 13 Jbeta primers). The method was immunoSEQ multiplex PCR; TCRdb's version includes in-frame clones alone and lacks a portion of them. In the table there are 110,000 to 150,000 clones, 60% to 85% of which are singletons. General observations from the study: Later analysis identified a missense DCLRE1C variant that was linked to TCR beta V- and J-gene trimming. High sensitivity and specificity were reportedly achieved when the classifier diagnosed cytomegalovirus status. Exclusion applied to some V segments, including TRBV6-2 and TRBV6-3, as they were indistinguishable.

Trimming took off 4 bases at V and 5 bases at J, with 8 bases between the two ends. Germline V CDR1 and CDR2: MGHDK, SYGVNS. This CDR3 has 12 residues. Sample: PBMCs. This receptor was obtained from a man aged 25 to 45 in good health and CMV-seronegative. The chain is built from TRBV25-1 and TRBJ1-2; TRBD1 is a possible D gene (5 bases). Here the CDR3 reads CASSARGYGYTF. The CDR3, as DNA: TGTGCCAGCAGTGCCCGGGGGTATGGCTACACCTTC.